Listed below are T cell receptor beta chains from one sample, sequenced in a study of OX40 agonist ivuxolimab in advanced cancers. The method was immunoSEQ multiplex PCR; TCRdb's version includes in-frame clones alone and lacks a portion of them. The repertoire holds fewer than 65,000 clones, with approximately 90% as singletons. The sequencing here drew on CD4+ or CD8+ T cells sorted from blood, taken in a trial of the OX40 agonist ivuxolimab. The receptors were gathered from an adult with an advanced solid tumor such as melanoma, head and neck, liver or kidney cancer. Each CDR3 is given with its conserved first and last residue. The order of the fields is clone size, J gene, V gene, CDR3 protein. Clone size appears in some rows only: once, few, many, or a class for an expanded clone.

NA,TRBJ2-5,TRBV6-5,CASSYGGARETQYF
NA,TRBJ2-7,TRBV13,CASNRQDTYEQYF
NA,TRBJ2-6,TRBV13,CASSAGLAGSSGANVLTF
few,TRBJ2-1,TRBV27,CASSLGGTGGYHEQFF
NA,TRBJ1-1,TRBV7-3,CASSLTGGVSTEAFF
NA,TRBJ2-1,TRBV7-9,CASSSGQGKDNEQFF
NA,TRBJ1-1,TRBV27,CASSSKRQGAYMNTEAFF
NA,TRBJ1-1,TRBV6-1,CASSGRRGVVNTEAFF
NA,TRBJ1-1,TRBV4-1,CASSQDDGEAFF
NA,TRBJ1-1,TRBV18,CASSGQGFIFRDTEAFF
NA,TRBJ2-7,TRBV27,CASSPGVSRSSYEQYF
NA,TRBJ1-1,TRBV6-6,CASIFLVRGVNTEAFF
NA,TRBJ2-5,TRBV15,CATSAGTGETQYF
NA,TRBJ2-1,TRBV4-1,CASSQGVAAGNEQFF
NA,TRBJ2-3,TRBV11-1,CASSLAKSLDTQYF
NA,TRBJ2-3,TRBV6-4,CASSEAGGTDTQYF
NA,TRBJ1-3,TRBV11-2,CASSPLRDRLRDTIYF
NA,TRBJ2-2,TRBV7-9,CASSLASNTGELFF
NA,TRBJ2-7,TRBV4-1,CASSLILKSTYEQYF
NA,TRBJ2-1,TRBV11-2,CASRDRLASGNEQFF
NA,TRBJ2-2,TRBV7-6,CASSSSGNEFRELFF
NA,TRBJ1-5,TRBV7-9,CASSVTGDNQPQHF
few,TRBJ1-6,TRBV7-9,CASSSGNMGSPLHF